This note documents a single T cell receptor beta chain sequence. The data are from a study of blood T cell repertoires in COVID-19. In the study overall: PBMCs, B-cell-depleted T cells, or T cells were the source of the cDNA or gDNA that made up the material.

Seattle's enrolled individuals joined amid active infection and were then monitored longitudinally. This CDR3 comprises 11 residues. In germline, CDR1 is SGHDT, CDR2 YYEEEE. V lost 0 bases, J lost 12 bases, and 9 bases lay in between. As originally analysed: Scientists estimated how many nucleated cells there were by amplifying reference gene primers. Profiled with immunoSEQ multiplex PCR; TCRdb holds only in-frame clones, not every one. V and J calls plus clone size are reproduced from that table; the DNA served to infer D and trimming. Here the sample spans over 200,000 clones, approximately 90% being singletons.

The clonotype was recovered from a man aged 30 to 45 with COVID-19, enrolled during active disease. The chain joins TRBV5-6 to TRBJ1-2; D perhaps matches TRBD1 (5 bases). What was sequenced was peripheral blood. CDR3 in amino acids: CASSLGWGDTF. In DNA, the CDR3 is TGTGCCAGCAGCTTGGGTTGGGGGGACACCTTC.